This TCR beta chain emerged from a study of OX40 agonist ivuxolimab in advanced cancers. Study at large: Eligibility rules accepted prior anti-PD-1, anti-PD-L1 or anti-CTLA-4 therapy, and around 40% had some. Study findings and constraints: Averaged across samples, CD8+ T cells carried more expanded clones than CD4+ did. At doses 0.1 to 3.0 mg/kg, CD4+ and CD8+ clones expanded.

This clone appeared a few times. Its specificity is unknown. Sequencing was performed with immunoSEQ multiplex PCR; in TCRdb, only in-frame clones are kept and a portion is missing. The sample yields around 30,000 clones, roughly 90% seen once. People who had autoimmune disease history or systemic immunosuppression were excluded. This specimen consisted of CD4+ or CD8+ T cells sorted from blood, obtained in a trial of the OX40 agonist ivuxolimab. This TCR derives from an adult with an advanced solid tumor such as melanoma, head and neck, liver or kidney cancer.

DNA for the CDR3: TGCGCCAGCAGCTTGGACAGGGATGTGGACTATAATTCACCCCTCCACTTT. Amino acids: CASSLDRDVDYNSPLHF. The V call is TRBV5-1, the J call TRBJ1-6; maybe TRBD1 (6 bases). The germline V gene encodes CDR1 SGHRS and CDR2 YFSETQ. This CDR3 spans 17 amino acids. Between the trimmed V and J ends, which lost 0 bases and 3 bases, there was a span of 13 bases.